The entry that follows covers one TCR beta chain sequence. The target antigen is unknown. As every portion of the isolated RNA was reverse transcribed, the sequencing read expressed TCRB transcripts. Some clones are missing from TCRdb's copy, which holds only in-frame ones; the method was immunoSEQ multiplex PCR. This sample yields roughly 47,000 clones, of which roughly 47% are seen a single time; roughly 0.13% belongs to the top ten. One heparinised blood draw, averaging about 0.11 L, came from each donor. The data belong to a study of beta chain features in type 1 diabetes. Study observations and caveats: Shorter TCRB CDR3s, moderately but significantly so, marked every one of the four CD4+ subsets in Type 1 diabetes patients.

The TCR was taken from a man younger than 45 with type 1 diabetes. Sequenced material: stem cell memory CD4+ T cells from blood.

This CDR3 is CASSLVAGSFGANVLTF. The CDR3 bases are TGCGCCAGCAGCTTGGTGGCAGGATCTTTCGGGGCCAACGTCCTGACTTTC. The chain is built from TRBV5-1 and TRBJ2-6; unclear D gene. From germline, CDR1 is SGHRS and CDR2 YFSETQ. The V end lost 0 bases, the J end lost 4 bases, and 14 bases lay between the germline ends. The CDR3 consists of 17 residues.